The 21 T cell receptor beta chains in this list originate from one sample, sequenced in a study of T cells in Graves' hyperthyroidism and ophthalmopathy. Researchers amplified the TCR beta CDR3 regions from RNA transcripts. The HTBI primer set was used in a first-round RT-PCR of the TCR CDR3. TCRdb re-derived calls from the multiplex PCR reads in MiXCR, one entry per CDR3 protein. In the table there are about 400,000 distinct CDR3 sequences, 14% of which are singletons. Sequenced sample: blood. Source of these receptors: a woman in her 30s with Graves' ophthalmopathy.

This clonotype turned up a few times. DNA for the CDR3: TGTGCCAGCAGCTTAAGAGGATTAGGGGTAGATGAGCAGTTCTTC. As protein: CASSLRGLGVDEQFF. J is TRBJ2-1 and V is TRBV7-6; the D gene is possibly TRBD1 (5 bases). Germline V gene sequence: CDR1 SGHVS, CDR2 FNYEAQ. Trimming removed 2 bases at V and 8 bases at J, with 16 bases between. The CDR3 extends over 15 amino acids.

The sample holds many counts of this clonotype. The V gene is TRBV2, the J gene TRBJ2-7, with D maybe TRBD1 (6 bases). The germline CDR1 and CDR2 sequences are SNHLY and FYNNEI. Trimming removed 4 bases from V and 3 bases from J, with 10 bases in between. This CDR3 comprises 13 residues. The CDR3 is CASSANRDYEQYF. The CDR3 DNA follows: TGTGCCAGCAGTGCGAACAGGGACTACGAGCAGTACTTC.

This clonotype was detected ten times or more. The chain is built from TRBV7-2 and TRBJ2-2; 7 bases align to TRBD2. The CDR3 runs 17 residues. Germline assignment: CDR1 SGHTA and CDR2 FQGNSA. Trimming cost V 4 bases and J 0 bases; bases outside gene matches: 8. The CDR3 DNA is TGTGCCAGCAGCTACCTCAGCGCGGGGGCGAACACCGGGGAGCTGTTTTTT. Residues: CASSYLSAGANTGELFF.

This chain connects TRBV5-1 to TRBJ1-6, with D hard to call. The CDR3 totals 12 residues. The V gene's germline CDR1 is SGHRS and CDR2 YFSETQ. The V and J ends lost 4 bases and 8 bases respectively, with 7 bases between them. DNA for the CDR3: TGCGCCAGCAGCACCCGAGATTCACCCCTCCACTTT. Its translation is CASSTRDSPLHF. The full variable domain, its missing parts supplied by reference TRBV5-1 and TRBJ1-6, is KAGVTQTPRYLIKTRGQQVTLSCSPISGHRSVSWYQQTPGQGLQFLFEYFSETQRNKGNFPGRFSGRQFSNSRSEMNVSTLELGDSALYLCASSTRDSPLHFGNGTRLTVT.

The table lists this clonotype with a few counts. The CDR3 DNA reads as TGTGCCACCAGTGAAACAAGGACAGGCGGCGGTAGCGGGGGCTACAATGAGCAGTTCTTC. Translation: CATSETRTGGGSGGYNEQFF. V and J are TRBV24-1 and TRBJ2-1; 9 nucleotides align to TRBD2. The ends lost 4 bases at V and 3 bases at J; junction bases unmatched: 18. This CDR3 contains 20 residues. Germline V gene data show CDR1 as KGHDR and CDR2 as SFDVKD.

This clonotype was detected only once. The V call is TRBV4-2, the J call TRBJ2-3, with D possibly matching TRBD2 (6 bases). CDR3 length: 16 residues. Germline-derived CDR1 and CDR2 are LGHNA and YNFKEQ. CDR3 sequence: CAITSIPTEGTDTQYF. CDR3 in DNA: TGTGCTATTACCAGCATTCCAACGGAGGGGACGGATACGCAGTATTTT.

This clonotype was observed a handful of times. The chain employs TRBV24-1 and TRBJ2-1, with TRBD1 matching 9 bases. Germline CDR1 is KGHDR and CDR2 is SFDVKD. This CDR3 has 16 residues. V shed 3 bases, J shed 4 bases, and the junction held 6 bases outside the gene matches. The DNA for the CDR3 is TGTGCCACCAGTGATATTCTGGGACAGGGATACAATGAGCAGTTCTTC. It yields the protein CATSDILGQGYNEQFF.

This clonotype showed up many times. The rearrangement uses TRBV5-1 and TRBJ2-1; TRBD1 agrees at 9 bases. CDR3 length equals 15 residues. The ends lost 1 base at V and 6 bases at J; junction bases unmatched: 5. Germline-derived CDR1 and CDR2 are SGHRS and YFSETQ. CDR3 residues: CASSLQDRGVNEQFF. CDR3 bases: TGCGCCAGCAGCTTGCAGGACAGGGGAGTCAATGAGCAGTTCTTC.

V usage is TRBV4-2 and J usage is TRBJ2-5; D is unclear. Germline CDR1 reads LGHNA; CDR2 reads YNFKEQ. V was trimmed by 0 bases and J by 4 bases, leaving 9 bases between them. This CDR3 spans 14 amino acids. As DNA, the CDR3 is TGTGCCAGCAGCCAAGATCTAGTAGGAGAGACCCAGTACTTC. Translated, it gives CASSQDLVGETQYF.

This clonotype was seen many times. J is TRBJ1-5 and V is TRBV12-3 or TRBV12-4; 8 nucleotides agree with TRBD1. This CDR3 region has 18 residues. The ends lost 4 bases at V and 1 base at J; junction bases unmatched: 12. In nucleotides, the CDR3 is TGTGCCAGCAGTTCACCGGGACAGGATATACAGAGCAATCAGCCCCAGCATTTT. Protein sequence: CASSSPGQDIQSNQPQHF.

This clonotype showed up just a few times. The chain links TRBV5-1 to TRBJ1-6; D is perhaps TRBD1 (6 bases). V lost 6 bases and J lost 8, with 15 bases in between. Germline loops: CDR1 SGHRS, CDR2 YFSETQ. CDR3 length equals 14 residues. This CDR3 reads CASKLGGSDSPLHF. In nucleotides, the CDR3 is TGCGCCAGCAAATTAGGGGGGAGCGATTCACCCCTCCACTTT.

The rearrangement uses TRBV25-1 and TRBJ1-6, with no clear D. CDR1 MGHDK and CDR2 SYGVNS come from the germline V gene. The CDR3 sequence is 11 residues long. Between the trimmed V and J ends, which lost 4 bases and 14 bases, there was a span of 9 bases. The CDR3 protein is CASSAAMSLHF. In nucleotides, the CDR3 is TGTGCCAGCAGTGCAGCTATGTCCCTCCACTTT.

The V gene is TRBV11-1, the J gene TRBJ2-5; the D gene is possibly TRBD2 (6 bases). The germline gives CDR1 SGHAT, CDR2 FQDESV (reference sequence). V was shortened by 2 bases and J by 5 bases, with 21 bases between the two germline ends. There are 17 residues in the CDR3. This chain's CDR3 is CASSLRTGEDIAETQYF. Written as DNA, the CDR3 is TGTGCCAGCAGCTTAAGAACCGGGGAGGATATCGCGGAGACCCAGTACTTC. Combining the CDR3 with reference TRBV11-1 and TRBJ2-5 gives the whole variable domain EAEVAQSPRYKITEKSQAVAFWCDPISGHATLYWYRQILGQGPELLVQFQDESVVDDSQLPKDRFSAERLKGVDSTLKIQPAELGDSAMYLCASSLRTGEDIAETQYFGPGTRLLVL.

Note on this clonotype: One end of the junction varies from germline; a read error may be responsible. The rearrangement uses TRBV12-3 or TRBV12-4 and TRBJ2-1, with 9 bases matching TRBD2. The length of the CDR3 is 15 residues. CDR3: CASRERGDPLKRNVF. The CDR3 nucleotides are TGTGCCAGCAGAGAGCGGGGGGACCCCCTTAAACGGAACGTCTTC.

The chain joins TRBV4-1 to TRBJ2-7; TRBD2 matches 9 bases. V lost 0 bases to trimming and J lost 4 bases; unmatched junction nucleotides: 10. The V gene's germline CDR1 is MGHRA and CDR2 YSYEKL. CDR3 length equals 17 residues. In DNA, the CDR3 is TGCGCCAGCAGCCAAGATTTGACCGAGCGGGGGGCATACGAGCAGTACTTC. This codes for CASSQDLTERGAYEQYF.

This chain connects TRBV28 to TRBJ2-3, with 7 bases matching TRBD2. Germline loops: CDR1 MDHEN, CDR2 SYDVKM. This CDR3 spans 13 amino acids. V was clipped by 6 bases and J by 10 bases; unmatched bases: 10. The CDR3 sequence is CASRASGDGSQYF. CDR3 nucleotide sequence: TGTGCCAGCAGGGCTAGCGGTGACGGATCGCAGTATTTT.

This clonotype has a handful of counts. The rearrangement uses TRBV20-1 and TRBJ2-5; no firm D call. From germline, CDR1 is DFQATT and CDR2 SNEGSKA (reference sequence). CDR3 length equals 10 residues. V shed 5 bases and J shed 1 base, with 2 bases lying between them. The CDR3 here is CSAAQETQYF. The DNA for the CDR3 is TGCAGTGCTGCCCAAGAGACCCAGTACTTC.

This clonotype has a handful of counts. The chain carries TRBV12-3 or TRBV12-4 and TRBJ2-5; TRBD2 matches 9 bases. Trimming removed 5 bases from V and 5 bases from J; junction bases left unmatched: 9. This CDR3 has 15 amino acids. The DNA of the CDR3 is TGTGCCAGCAGTCCCGGGGGGGCGGGAGGGGAGACCCAGTACTTC. It encodes CASSPGGAGGETQYF.

The V and J genes are TRBV4-1 and TRBJ1-1; no clear D. This CDR3 is built from 11 residues. Trimming stripped 0 bases from V and 10 bases from J, with 6 bases between. The germline gives CDR1 MGHRA, CDR2 YSYEKL. The CDR3 DNA reads TGCGCCAGCAGCCAAGATAGCGTAGCTTTCTTT. Translating gives CASSQDSVAFF.

The chain uses TRBV7-8 and TRBJ2-5; D ambiguous. V lost 4 bases and J 0 bases, leaving 3 bases between the germline ends. Looked up from germline, CDR1 is SGHVS and CDR2 is FQNEAQ. The CDR3 loop spans 12 amino acids. For the CDR3, the DNA is TGTGCCAGCAGCTCGAACCAAGAGACCCAGTACTTC. This gives the protein CASSSNQETQYF.

This clonotype has just a few counts. This CDR3 is CATSENDRNSPLHF. In nucleotides, the CDR3 is TGTGCCACCAGTGAAAATGACAGAAATTCACCCCTCCACTTT. The J gene is TRBJ1-6, the V gene TRBV24-1, with D possibly TRBD1 on 5 matching bases. The germline V and J ends were trimmed by 4 bases and 7 bases, with 10 bases remaining between them. The germline V gene has CDR1 KGHDR and CDR2 SFDVKD. The CDR3 length is 14 residues.